The entry below describes one T cell receptor (beta chain). The data originate from a study of blood T cell repertoires in COVID-19. Across the study: Researchers got acute and convalescent COVID-19 samples from the United States, Italy and Spain. PBMCs, B-cell-depleted T cells, or T cells were the source of the cDNA or gDNA that made up the material.

Per the authors' pipeline: From reference gene primer amplification, estimates of nucleated cell counts were derived. Sequenced by immunoSEQ multiplex PCR; TCRdb stores in-frame clones only, minus some. Clone size and V and J calls were adopted from that table, with D and trimming inferred from the DNA. The sample lists around 92,000 clones, 89% occurring once. The sequencing input was peripheral blood. This receptor was taken from a woman of 80 years or more with active COVID-19.

The CDR3 spells CASSQVEGAAKNIQYF. CDR3 nucleotides: TGTGCCAGCAGCCAAGTCGAGGGCGCGGCCAAAAACATTCAGTACTTC. The V gene is TRBV3-1 (or the pseudogene TRBV3-2), the J gene TRBJ2-4; a possible D gene is TRBD2 (5 bases). Germline V lookup: CDR1 LGHDT, CDR2 YNNKEL (reference sequence). This CDR3 is built from 16 residues. Trimming cost V 1 base and J 1 base, with 11 bases left between them.